Below, one T cell receptor (beta chain) is given with its context. Its antigen is currently unknown. These data belong to a study of blood T cells in healthy people across ages. Study overall: About one barcoded beta molecule per two T cells was captured by template switching. Study conclusions and caveats: Any changes in expanded clonotypes were possibly confounded, as donor CMV status remained unknown.

The second PCR ran about 6 to 11 cycles with a sample-barcoded 5' primer and J-beta primers. A single record per CDR3 protein comes from TCRdb applying MiXCR to the 5' RACE reads. The table lists roughly 800,000 distinct CDR3 sequences, about 62% of them singletons. This clonotype originated in a man aged 25 to 40 in good health. Sequenced sample: blood.

CDR3 DNA sequence: TGTGCCAGCAGTATCCGGACGGAGACCCAGTACTTC. Translated, it gives CASSIRTETQYF. V and J are TRBV28 and TRBJ2-5, with D hard to call. CDR3 size: 12 residues. In germline, CDR1 is MDHEN, CDR2 SYDVKM. Trimming removed 5 bases at V and 5 bases at J, with 9 bases between.